This TCR beta chain was sequenced for a study of technical replicates of blood from a few donors. This clone was seen once. The V gene's germline CDR1 is MGHRA and CDR2 YSYEKL. The CDR3 has 17 residues. V lost 0 bases and J lost 3, with 15 bases in between. Data came from immunoSEQ multiplex PCR; TCRdb stores just in-frame clones and leaves some out. The sample has some 64,000 clones; 97% are singletons. Sequences were obtained from T cells isolated from PBMCs. The receptor was isolated from a human donor in good health. The chain employs TRBV4-1 and TRBJ1-5, with D perhaps TRBD1 (6 bases). CDR3 DNA sequence: TGCGCCAGCAGCCAAGAGGAGGCAGGGGCCTCCAATCAGCCCCAGCATTTT. Protein sequence: CASSQEEAGASNQPQHF.